This T cell receptor beta chain was identified during a study of chemoradiotherapy in HPV16-positive cancers. Study-wide results and caveats: HPV-responsive T-cell expansion during chemoradiotherapy was linked to improved recurrence-free survival in HPV16-positive patients. Only a couple of HPV16-positive patients supplied the functional HPV-specificity definition.

Assay: immunoSEQ multiplex PCR; the TCRdb copy retains only in-frame clones and omits some. This sample has roughly 7,100 clones, with approximately 80% found just once. Repeated repertoire sampling spanned the course of chemoradiotherapy. Germline V lookup: CDR1 SGHTS, CDR2 YDEGEE. Trimming took off 2 bases at V and 7 bases at J, with 16 bases between the two ends. This CDR3 contains 16 residues. On this clone: Its antigen is undetermined.

The rearrangement links TRBV5-8 to TRBJ1-6; D unresolved. This TCR was sampled from a human donor with HPV-associated anogenital cancer. Sequences were derived from blood, sampled from a patient who underwent chemoradiotherapy. The CDR3 loop reads CASSFLEGLINSPLHF. CDR3 sequence (DNA): TGTGCCAGCAGCTTCCTGGAGGGCTTAATAAATTCACCCCTCCACTTT.